A selection of T cell receptor beta chains follows, all from one sample in a study of shared clonotypes between healthy human individuals. TCRdb keeps only in-frame clones here, not all; method: immunoSEQ multiplex PCR. The sample holds around 2.5 million clones, roughly 93% seen once. Source material: naive CD4+ T cells from PBMCs. The receptors were gathered from a young man in good health. Some clones in this sample may be carry-over from other donors' samples. CDR3s include the opening cysteine and the closing phenylalanine or tryptophan. The order of the fields is clone size, D gene, J gene, V gene, CDR3 protein, CDR3 DNA. D genes are given only for firm matches. Size values are once, few and many counts, or a class for expanded clones, and some rows have none.

NA | NA | TRBJ1-2 | TRBV6-5 | CASRTDRPNYGYTF | TGTGCCAGCAGAACGGACAGACCCAACTATGGCTACACCTTC
NA | TRBD2 | TRBJ2-7 | TRBV7-8 | CASSLALTSVSYEQYF | TGTGCCAGCAGCTTAGCGCTCACTAGCGTCTCCTACGAGCAGTACTTC
NA | NA | TRBJ2-1 | TRBV11-3 | CASSLDRGLGEQFF | TGTGCCAGCAGCTTAGATCGGGGGCTGGGTGAGCAGTTCTTC
NA | NA | TRBJ1-5 | TRBV7-3 | CASSLRPNQPQHF | TGTGCCAGCAGCTTAAGGCCGAATCAGCCCCAGCATTTT
NA | TRBD1 | TRBJ1-1 | TRBV18 | CASSPSVTGSNTEAFF | TGTGCCAGCTCACCATCGGTGACAGGGTCGAACACTGAAGCTTTCTTT
NA | NA | TRBJ2-5 | TRBV7-9 | CASSLAVQETQYF | TGTGCCAGCAGCTTAGCGGTCCAAGAGACCCAGTACTTC
NA | NA | TRBJ2-2 | TRBV19 | CASTSLPGLENTGELFF | TGTGCCAGTACCTCCCTCCCAGGGCTCGAAAACACCGGGGAGCTGTTTTTT
NA | NA | TRBJ2-7 | TRBV7-2 | CASSLDRQAAYEQYF | TGTGCCAGCAGCTTAGATCGGCAGGCGGCCTACGAGCAGTACTTC
NA | NA | TRBJ1-4 | TRBV5-1 | CASSLDPGMGEKLFF | TGCGCCAGCAGCTTGGATCCAGGGATGGGTGAAAAACTGTTTTTT
few | NA | TRBJ1-1 | TRBV7-3 | CASSLRQNTEAFF | TGTGCCAGCAGCTTAAGGCAGAACACTGAAGCTTTCTTT
NA | TRBD1 | TRBJ1-1 | TRBV5-1 | CASSQGGLNTEAFF | TGCGCCAGCAGTCAGGGGGGGCTGAACACTGAAGCTTTCTTT
NA | TRBD1 | TRBJ2-5 | TRBV29-1 | CSVGQYSGETQYF | TGCAGCGTGGGACAGTACTCAGGGGAGACCCAGTACTTC
NA | NA | TRBJ2-5 | TRBV18 | CASSLIAKQETQYF | TGTGCCAGCTCACTAATAGCGAAACAAGAGACCCAGTACTTC
NA | NA | TRBJ1-1 | TRBV5-4 | CASSPGQKNTEAFF | TGTGCCAGCAGCCCTGGACAGAAGAACACTGAAGCTTTCTTT
NA | NA | TRBJ2-1 | TRBV9 | CASSAHGTSNEQFF | TGTGCCAGCAGCGCTCATGGGACATCTAATGAGCAGTTCTTC
NA | NA | TRBJ1-4 | TRBV7-9 | CASSFTGEKLFF | TGTGCCAGCAGCTTTACAGGTGAAAAACTGTTTTTT
NA | TRBD1 | TRBJ2-7 | TRBV6-4 | CASPPWGTGIIHEQYF | TGTGCCAGCCCCCCATGGGGGACAGGGATAATTCACGAGCAGTACTTC
NA | TRBD1 | TRBJ2-7 | TRBV5-1 | CASSLAGTGGEQYF | TGCGCCAGCAGCTTGGCAGGGACAGGGGGCGAGCAGTACTTC
NA | TRBD1 | TRBJ1-2 | TRBV4-2 | CASSHDDRGGFGTTSGYTF | TGTGCCAGCAGCCATGACGACAGGGGGGGTTTCGGAACTACTTCTGGCTACACCTTC
NA | TRBD1 | TRBJ2-2 | TRBV9 | CASSTRGRLDTGELFF | TGTGCCAGCAGCACCAGGGGGCGCTTGGACACCGGGGAGCTGTTTTTT
NA | NA | TRBJ2-2 | TRBV7-9 | CASSTLNTGELFF | TGTGCCAGCAGTACACTCAACACCGGGGAGCTGTTTTTT
NA | NA | TRBJ2-7 | TRBV28 | CASSLGGREQYF | TGTGCCAGCAGTTTAGGGGGGCGCGAGCAGTACTTC
NA | TRBD2 | TRBJ2-3 | TRBV4-3 | CASSQGLAVGRGTQYF | TGCGCCAGCAGCCAAGGACTAGCGGTGGGGCGGGGTACGCAGTATTTT
NA | TRBD1 | TRBJ1-5 | TRBV5-5 | CASSSSGTDNQPQHF | TGTGCCAGCAGCTCATCGGGGACAGACAATCAGCCCCAGCATTTT
NA | TRBD2 | TRBJ2-3 | TRBV29-1 | CSGLAATDTQYF | TGCAGCGGACTAGCGGCTACAGATACGCAGTATTTT
once | TRBD1 | TRBJ1-2 | TRBV5-1 | CASSSIPGTGSYGYTF | TGCGCCAGCAGTTCAATCCCCGGGACAGGGTCCTATGGCTACACCTTC
NA | NA | TRBJ1-5 | TRBV19 | CASRAGRERIGPQHF | TGTGCCAGTAGAGCGGGACGTGAACGCATCGGGCCCCAGCATTTT
NA | TRBD1 | TRBJ2-3 | TRBV11-2 | CASSLDRGQKPDTQYF | TGTGCCAGCAGCTTAGATAGGGGACAGAAACCCGATACGCAGTATTTT
NA | TRBD1 | TRBJ1-4 | TRBV18 | CASSPRTGGDEKLFF | TGTGCCAGCTCCCCTCGGACAGGGGGCGATGAAAAACTGTTTTTT
NA | TRBD1 | TRBJ2-2 | TRBV4-2 | CASSQDITGGAGELFF | TGTGCCAGCAGCCAAGATATAACAGGGGGTGCCGGGGAGCTGTTTTTT
NA | TRBD1 | TRBJ1-1 | TRBV2 | CASRETGVETEAFF | TGTGCCAGCAGGGAGACAGGGGTGGAAACTGAAGCTTTCTTT
NA | TRBD1 | TRBJ2-1 | TRBV5-1 | CASSYALGTGSYNEQFF | TGCGCCAGCAGCTATGCGCTTGGGACAGGGTCCTACAATGAGCAGTTCTTC
NA | NA | TRBJ2-3 | TRBV6-5 | CASSYGAGNTDTQYF | TGTGCCAGCAGTTACGGGGCGGGGAACACAGATACGCAGTATTTT
NA | TRBD1 | TRBJ1-2 | TRBV7-9 | CASSAQEGGVGYGYTF | TGTGCCAGCAGCGCCCAAGAAGGGGGCGTCGGCTATGGCTACACCTTC
NA | NA | TRBJ1-2 | TRBV6-4 | CASSDSSAQGPEGGGYTF | TGTGCCAGCAGTGACTCGAGTGCGCAGGGCCCGGAAGGCGGTGGCTACACCTTC
NA | NA | TRBJ2-2 | TRBV2 | CATYPARVAGELFF | TGTGCCACCTACCCCGCTAGGGTGGCCGGGGAGCTGTTTTTT
NA | NA | TRBJ1-5 | TRBV6-1 | CASSLRHLSNQPQHF | TGTGCCAGCAGCCTTAGGCACTTGAGCAATCAGCCCCAGCATTTT
NA | NA | TRBJ2-2 | TRBV6-6 | CASRQTGTGELFF | TGTGCCAGCAGACAGACAGGAACCGGGGAGCTGTTTTTT
NA | TRBD2 | TRBJ2-3 | TRBV25-1 | CASSRLAGEGTDTQYF | TGTGCCAGCAGCCGACTAGCGGGAGAAGGCACAGATACGCAGTATTTT
few | NA | TRBJ1-5 | TRBV5-6 | CASSLRPSNQPQHF | TGTGCCAGCAGCTTGCGACCGAGCAATCAGCCCCAGCATTTT
NA | NA | TRBJ2-2 | TRBV30 | CAWSRAGELFF | TGTGCCTGGAGTAGAGCCGGGGAGCTGTTTTTT
NA | NA | TRBJ2-1 | TRBV7-9 | CASSPRGRAYNEQFF | TGTGCCAGCAGCCCAAGGGGGAGAGCCTACAATGAGCAGTTCTTC
NA | NA | TRBJ2-4 | TRBV5-1 | CASSLDAGPGNIQYF | TGCGCCAGCAGCTTGGACGCAGGGCCAGGAAACATTCAGTACTTC
NA | TRBD1 | TRBJ2-7 | TRBV7-2 | CASSPRTGIRFSYEQYF | TGTGCCAGCAGCCCCCGGACAGGGATCCGCTTTTCCTACGAGCAGTACTTC
NA | NA | TRBJ2-4 | TRBV9 | CASSVEDIQYF | TGTGCCAGCAGCGTAGAGGACATTCAGTACTTC
NA | NA | TRBJ1-4 | TRBV7-9 | CASSLIPEEKLFF | TGTGCCAGCAGCTTAATACCAGAGGAAAAACTGTTTTTT
NA | TRBD2 | TRBJ2-2 | TRBV10-3 | CAISGTSGRQSGELFF | TGTGCCATCAGTGGGACTAGCGGGAGGCAAAGCGGGGAGCTGTTTTTT
NA | NA | TRBJ1-6 | TRBV2 | CASSEFGRGGNSPLHF | TGTGCCAGCAGTGAATTCGGCAGGGGTGGGAATTCACCCCTCCACTTT
NA | NA | TRBJ2-3 | TRBV7-9 | CASSPSGVVTDTQYF | TGTGCCAGCAGCCCTTCAGGGGTGGTAACAGATACGCAGTATTTT
NA | TRBD2 | TRBJ2-1 | TRBV18 | CASSLPGLANNEQFF | TGTGCCAGCTCCCTACCGGGACTAGCGAACAATGAGCAGTTCTTC
NA | NA | TRBJ1-2 | TRBV20-1 | CSGLANYGYTF | TGCAGTGGGCTAGCTAACTATGGCTACACCTTC
once | NA | TRBJ1-3 | TRBV5-1 | CASSLEGGGNTIYF | TGCGCCAGCAGCTTGGAGGGCGGTGGAAACACCATATATTTT